Below are 21 T cell receptor beta chains sequenced from a single sample in a study of T-cell memory formation after mild COVID-19. TCRdb ran MiXCR on the 5' RACE reads and lists one entry per CDR3 protein. The repertoire holds some 68,000 distinct CDR3 sequences, with roughly 17% as singletons. The sample comprised PBMCs or a T cell subset sorted from them (not recorded which). Source of these receptors: an adult woman who had mild COVID-19 (a few samples of this study predate the infection). Cell type and time point are not known.

This clonotype was counted a few times. This chain joins TRBV7-9 and TRBJ2-1, with 9 bases aligning to TRBD2. CDR3 length: 15 amino acids. The germline gives CDR1 SEHNR, CDR2 FQNEAQ (reference sequence). Losses at the gene ends were 3 bases for V and 8 bases for J; bases not matched to a gene: 8. The CDR3 spells CASSFHGGGAHEQFF. CDR3 DNA sequence: TGTGCCAGCAGCTTTCACGGCGGGGGGGCCCATGAGCAGTTCTTC.

This clonotype was seen only a few times. The rearrangement links TRBV29-1 to TRBJ2-3; possible D gene TRBD2, 6 bases. Germline CDR1 and CDR2: SQVTM and ANQGSEA. Trimming stripped 0 bases from V and 1 base from J, with 11 bases between. This CDR3 contains 15 residues. The CDR3 reads CSVEDRGGGTDTQYF. The CDR3 nucleotides are TGCAGCGTTGAAGATCGGGGCGGGGGCACAGATACGCAGTATTTT.

This clonotype came up a few times. The rearrangement uses TRBV7-6 and TRBJ2-7; 7 bases are a match to TRBD2. The CDR3 sequence is 20 residues long. V lost 1 base, J lost 3 bases, and 21 bases stayed unmatched. Per the germline V gene, CDR1 is SGHVS and CDR2 is FNYEAQ. The CDR3 spells CASSLGPTGYRRESFYEQYF. Written as DNA, the CDR3 is TGTGCCAGCAGCTTAGGTCCCACCGGTTATAGGCGGGAGAGTTTCTACGAGCAGTACTTC.

The V and J genes are TRBV20-1 and TRBJ2-6, with 7 bases fitting TRBD2. Trimming cost V 3 bases and J 0 bases; bases outside gene matches: 14. The CDR3 extends over 19 amino acids. The germline V gene encodes CDR1 DFQATT and CDR2 SNEGSKA (reference sequence). The CDR3: CSARRVYRDYLSGANVLTF. For the CDR3, the DNA is TGCAGTGCTAGGCGAGTTTATCGGGACTACCTCTCTGGGGCCAACGTCCTGACTTTC.

In this sample, this clonotype turned up a few times. This chain links TRBV7-6 with TRBJ2-1; D possibly corresponds to TRBD2 (5 bases). Germline-derived CDR1 and CDR2 are SGHVS and FNYEAQ. Between the trimmed V and J ends, which lost 3 bases and 4 bases, there was a span of 7 bases. The CDR3 is 13 amino acids. The CDR3 bases are TGTGCCAGCAGCTTGGGGAGATACAATGAGCAGTTCTTC. Encoded protein: CASSLGRYNEQFF. Combining the CDR3 with reference TRBV7-6 and TRBJ2-1 gives the whole variable domain GAGVSQSPRYKVTKRGQDVALRCDPISGHVSLYWYRQALGQGPEFLTYFNYEAQQDKSGLPNDRFSAERPEGSISTLTIQRTEQRDSAMYRCASSLGRYNEQFFGPGTRLTVL.

This clonotype was observed a few times. The rearrangement uses TRBV20-1 and TRBJ2-4, with D possibly TRBD2 on 5 matching bases. V was cut by 6 bases and J by 5 bases, with 5 bases left in between. This CDR3 has 10 residues. Germline V gene data show CDR1 as DFQATT and CDR2 as SNEGSKA (reference sequence). The CDR3 DNA is TGCAGTGCGGGAGAAAACATTCAGTACTTC. Amino acids: CSAGENIQYF.

In this sample, this clonotype turned up a few times. The V and J genes are TRBV29-1 and TRBJ2-6; D remains ambiguous. V lost 3 bases to trimming and J lost 4 bases, with 4 bases between them. The length of the CDR3 is 12 residues. The germline V gene encodes CDR1 SQVTM and CDR2 ANQGSEA. The CDR3 sequence is CSVDIGANVLTF. The CDR3 DNA is TGCAGCGTTGATATAGGGGCCAACGTCCTGACTTTC.

V is TRBV12-3 or TRBV12-4 and J is TRBJ2-7, with D possibly matching TRBD2 (5 bases). V lost 6 bases and J 0 bases, leaving 6 bases between the germline ends. This CDR3 has 12 residues. CDR3 residues: CASRGSSYEQYF. Here the CDR3 DNA reads TGTGCCAGCAGGGGGAGCTCCTACGAGCAGTACTTC.

The rearrangement joins TRBV7-6 to TRBJ1-4; the D gene is possibly TRBD1 (5 bases). CDR3 length: 15 residues. V lost 0 bases, J lost 8 bases, and 13 bases lay in between. Per the germline V gene, CDR1 is SGHVS and CDR2 is FNYEAQ. The CDR3 region has the DNA TGTGCCAGCAGCTTAGCGTGGGACCCAAGAGAAAAACTGTTTTTT. Translating it yields CASSLAWDPREKLFF.

This clonotype was recorded a few times. J is TRBJ2-7 and V is TRBV19; 7 bases line up with TRBD2. Looked up from germline, CDR1 is LNHDA and CDR2 is SQIVND (reference sequence). CDR3 size: 15 residues. The V segment lost 3 bases and the J segment 4 bases; nucleotides outside the gene matches: 9. The CDR3 reads CASSITAGPEYEQYF. The DNA of the CDR3 is TGTGCCAGTAGTATCACAGCGGGGCCGGAGTACGAGCAGTACTTC. The whole variable domain, remainder taken from reference TRBV19 and TRBJ2-7, is DGGITQSPKYLFRKEGQNVTLSCEQNLNHDAMYWYRQDPGQGLRLIYYSQIVNDFQKGDIAEGYSVSREKKESFPLTVTSAQKNPTAFYLCASSITAGPEYEQYFGPGTRLTVT.

This clonotype was counted a few times. The rearrangement uses TRBV27 and TRBJ2-7, with 10 nucleotides matching TRBD1. Germline CDR1 is MNHEY and CDR2 is SMNVEV (reference sequence). The CDR3 runs 13 residues. After removal of 4 bases from V and 6 bases from J, the junction contained 3 bases not matched to a gene. The CDR3 DNA sequence: TGTGCCAGCAGTTGGACAGGGGGGAGCGAGCAGTACTTC. This translates into CASSWTGGSEQYF.

In its sample, this clonotype was seen a few times. V and J are TRBV7-8 and TRBJ2-3, with a weak D call TRBD2 (5 bases). The V gene lost 2 bases and the J gene lost 5 bases, with 20 bases spanning the gap. This CDR3 spans 17 amino acids. The germline V gene has CDR1 SGHVS and CDR2 FQNEAQ. The CDR3 sequence is CASSLFWRREVKDTQYF. The CDR3 bases are TGTGCCAGCAGCTTATTTTGGAGGCGAGAAGTAAAAGATACGCAGTATTTT. Based on the CDR3 plus reference TRBV7-8 and TRBJ2-3, the full variable domain is GAGVSQSPRYKVAKRGQDVALRCDPISGHVSLFWYQQALGQGPEFLTYFQNEAQLDKSGLPSDRFFAERPEGSVSTLKIQRTQQEDSAVYLCASSLFWRREVKDTQYFGPGTRLTVL.

This clonotype was recorded a few times. The gene calls are TRBV9 and TRBJ2-1, with 8 bases fitting TRBD2. V was pared by 0 bases and J by 8 bases, with 7 bases of the junction left unmatched. The CDR3 extends over 15 amino acids. Germline V gene data show CDR1 as SGDLS and CDR2 as YYNGEE. This chain's CDR3 is CASSVVGGGRDEQFF. The CDR3 DNA reads as TGTGCCAGCAGCGTAGTCGGGGGGGGCCGCGATGAGCAGTTCTTC.

V and J are TRBV5-1 and TRBJ2-2; D is ambiguous. CDR3 length: 13 residues. The V end lost 2 bases, the J end lost 3 bases, and 5 bases lay between the germline ends. CDR1 is SGHRS, CDR2 YFSETQ, per germline. DNA for the CDR3: TGCGCCAGCAGCTTCACAGACACCGGGGAGCTGTTTTTT. As protein: CASSFTDTGELFF.

J is TRBJ1-1 and V is TRBV12-3 or TRBV12-4; 9 nucleotides agree with TRBD1. Trimming took 2 bases from V and 0 from J; bases not matched to a gene: 7. The CDR3 covers 17 residues. The CDR3 DNA follows: TGTGCCAGCAGTTTAAAGACAGGGGGGGAGATGAACACTGAAGCTTTCTTT. Translating it yields CASSLKTGGEMNTEAFF.

The table lists this clonotype with a few counts. This chain uses TRBV6-2 or TRBV6-3 with TRBJ1-2, with TRBD1 identical over 9 bases. V shed 0 bases and J 7 bases; nucleotides not matched to a gene: 9. The CDR3 is made up of 16 amino acids. Germline values: CDR1 MNHEY, CDR2 SVGEGT. The CDR3 spells CASSYSGQGDSGGYTF. The DNA of the CDR3 is TGTGCCAGCAGTTACTCGGGACAGGGTGACTCTGGTGGCTACACCTTC.

This clonotype was seen many times. J is TRBJ2-1 and V is TRBV29-1; D is unclear. V was trimmed by 0 bases and J by 0 bases, leaving 9 bases between them. The CDR3 covers 15 residues. The germline V gene has CDR1 SQVTM and CDR2 ANQGSEA. CDR3 DNA sequence: TGCAGCGTTGAAGACGTTCGAAGCTCCTACAATGAGCAGTTCTTC. Translating gives CSVEDVRSSYNEQFF.

This chain joins TRBV4-3 and TRBJ2-1; possibly TRBD2 for D (5 bases). Trimming removed 0 bases at V and 8 bases at J, with 14 bases between. CDR3 size: 15 residues. Germline-derived CDR1 and CDR2 are LGHNA and YSLEER. CDR3: CASSQDGLELHEQFF. The DNA of the CDR3 is TGCGCCAGCAGCCAAGATGGACTGGAATTACATGAGCAGTTCTTC.

This chain joins TRBV7-9 and TRBJ2-5; D is unresolved. With 4 bases removed from V and 3 bases from J, the gap between germline ends came to 9 bases. Per the germline V gene, CDR1 is SEHNR and CDR2 is FQNEAQ (reference sequence). The CDR3 contains 13 residues. CDR3 coding DNA: TGTGCCAGCAGCTCCCGGATAGAAGAGACCCAGTACTTC. Encoded protein: CASSSRIEETQYF.

By sample fraction, this clonotype is medium-sized. The rearrangement uses TRBV12-3 or TRBV12-4 and TRBJ2-2; D not certain. The CDR3 extends over 13 amino acids. Trimming left V 6 bases short and J 6 bases short, with 11 bases between. The CDR3 reads CASSPGGAGELFF. CDR3 nucleotide sequence: TGTGCCAGCAGCCCGGGCGGCGCCGGGGAGCTGTTTTTT.

This chain joins TRBV7-8 and TRBJ2-3; possibly TRBD1 for D (6 bases). The CDR3 has 14 residues. Trimming took off 4 bases at V and 2 bases at J, with 10 bases between the two ends. Germline V lookup: CDR1 SGHVS, CDR2 FQNEAQ. CDR3 loop: CASSYWGPTDTQYF. The CDR3 DNA is TGTGCCAGCAGCTATTGGGGGCCCACAGATACGCAGTATTTT.